What follows is one T cell receptor beta chain and its context. Its antigen is as yet unknown. The sample belongs to a study of cytomegalovirus exposure and HLA in healthy donors. Study findings and constraints: The classifier reportedly diagnosed cytomegalovirus status with high specificity and sensitivity. Some public TCRs appeared in many individuals, while most sequences were rare.

The method was immunoSEQ multiplex PCR; TCRdb's version includes in-frame clones alone and lacks a portion of them. The data hold around 62,000 clones, with more than 85% observed a single time. This CDR3 comprises 16 residues. With 0 bases clipped from V and 2 bases from J, the junction kept 6 bases outside the gene matches. Germline values: CDR1 MNHEY, CDR2 SVGAGI. Sequencing was done on a sample of PBMCs. The J gene is TRBJ2-7, the V gene TRBV6-5; 8 nucleotides line up with TRBD2. The sequence was obtained from a young woman in good health and CMV-seronegative. CDR3: CASSYSLVAGTYEQYF. The CDR3 nucleotides are TGTGCCAGCAGTTACTCATTGGTAGCGGGGACCTACGAGCAGTACTTC.